The sequence of this TCR beta chain was determined in a study of cytomegalovirus exposure and HLA in healthy donors. The PCR contained 60 Vbeta and 13 Jbeta primers. TCRdb's copy holds only in-frame clones and misses some; the assay was immunoSEQ multiplex PCR. The sample lists approximately 220,000 clones, 75% occurring once. Sequenced sample: PBMCs. This TCR came from a woman in her twenties or thirties in good health and CMV-seronegative.

The CDR3 bases are TGTGCCAGCAGCTACCGGGACAGGGACCCTTTCGATGGCTACACCTTC. It encodes CASSYRDRDPFDGYTF. V is TRBV7-9 and J is TRBJ1-2; 9 nucleotides match TRBD1. The V and J ends lost 4 bases and 6 bases, in that order; junction bases with no gene match: 12. Per the germline V gene, CDR1 is SEHNR and CDR2 is FQNEAQ (reference sequence). The CDR3 is 16 amino acids.